Shown below are 3 T cell receptor beta chains from a single sample sequenced in a study of cytomegalovirus exposure and HLA in healthy donors. Measured with immunoSEQ multiplex PCR; TCRdb has only the in-frame clones, and not every one. There are tens of thousands of clones in the sample; about 95% occur only once, and 1.5% to 2% lies in the top ten. Input material: PBMCs. Receptor source: a woman under 30 in good health and CMV-seropositive.

The chain links TRBV5-5 to TRBJ2-7, with TRBD2 identical over 7 bases. Germline CDR1 reads SGHKS; CDR2 reads YYEKEE (reference sequence). J was trimmed by 2 bases and V by 4 bases; bases with no gene match: 9. This CDR3 contains 15 residues. CDR3 sequence: CASSPLGGYTYEQYF. The CDR3 DNA reads as TGTGCCAGCAGCCCCCTGGGGGGGTACACCTACGAGCAGTACTTC.

The chain combines TRBV9 with TRBJ2-5; 9 bases fit TRBD1. J gave up 1 base and V 4 bases, and 11 bases lay outside the gene matches. Germline values: CDR1 SGDLS, CDR2 YYNGEE. The CDR3 is made up of 17 amino acids. The CDR3 DNA is TGTGCCAGCAGCCCTCGATCCGGGACAGGGTTCCAAGAGACCCAGTACTTC. Amino acid sequence: CASSPRSGTGFQETQYF.

The chain couples TRBV27 to TRBJ2-7; TRBD2 matches at 9 bases. The V gene end was trimmed by 6 bases and the J gene end by 0 bases; junction bases not matched to a gene: 6. Germline values: CDR1 MNHEY, CDR2 SMNVEV (reference sequence). The CDR3 is made up of 15 amino acids. Here the CDR3 reads CASSPSSGASYEQYF. For the CDR3, the DNA is TGTGCCAGCAGCCCCTCTAGCGGGGCCTCCTACGAGCAGTACTTC.